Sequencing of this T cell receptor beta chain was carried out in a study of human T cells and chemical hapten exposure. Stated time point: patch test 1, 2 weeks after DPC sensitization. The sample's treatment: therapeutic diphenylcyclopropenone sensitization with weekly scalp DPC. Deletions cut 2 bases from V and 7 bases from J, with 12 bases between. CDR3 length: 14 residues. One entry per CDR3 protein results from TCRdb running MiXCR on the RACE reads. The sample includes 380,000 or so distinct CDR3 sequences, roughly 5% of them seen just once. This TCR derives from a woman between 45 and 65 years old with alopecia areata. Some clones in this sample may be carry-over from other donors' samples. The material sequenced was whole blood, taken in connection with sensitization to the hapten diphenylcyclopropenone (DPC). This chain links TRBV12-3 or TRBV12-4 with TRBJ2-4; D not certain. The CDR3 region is CASSLRTLGNIQYF. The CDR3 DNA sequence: TGTGCCAGCAGTTTACGGACCCTTGGGAACATTCAGTACTTC.